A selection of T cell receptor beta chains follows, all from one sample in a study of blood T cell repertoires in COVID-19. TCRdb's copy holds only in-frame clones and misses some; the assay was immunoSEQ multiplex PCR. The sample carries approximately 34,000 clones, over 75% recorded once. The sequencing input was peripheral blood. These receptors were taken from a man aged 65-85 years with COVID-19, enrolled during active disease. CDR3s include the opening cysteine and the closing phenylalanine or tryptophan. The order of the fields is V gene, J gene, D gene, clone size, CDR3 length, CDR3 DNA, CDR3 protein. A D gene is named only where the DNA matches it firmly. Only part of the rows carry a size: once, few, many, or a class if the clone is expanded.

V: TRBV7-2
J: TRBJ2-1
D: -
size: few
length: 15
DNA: TGTGCCAGCAGCCTCTTGAGCGGTCGCTACAATGAGCAGTTCTTC
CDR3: CASSLLSGRYNEQFF

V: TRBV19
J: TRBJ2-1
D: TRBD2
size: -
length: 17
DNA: TGTGCCAGTAGTAGGGGGACTAGCGGGAGTATTAGTTATGAGCAGTTCTTC
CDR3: CASSRGTSGSISYEQFF

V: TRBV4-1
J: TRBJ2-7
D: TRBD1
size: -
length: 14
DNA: TGCGCCAGCACCTTTGGGACAGGGACCTACGAGCAGTACTTC
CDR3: CASTFGTGTYEQYF

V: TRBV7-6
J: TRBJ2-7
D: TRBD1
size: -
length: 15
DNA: TGTGCCAGCAGCTTAGGGGGGACAGGATACTACGAGCAGTACTTC
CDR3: CASSLGGTGYYEQYF

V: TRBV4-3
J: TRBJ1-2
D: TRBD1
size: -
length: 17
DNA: TGCGCCAGCAGCCAAGATTGGGGACGACAGGGAACACATGGCTACACCTTC
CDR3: CASSQDWGRQGTHGYTF

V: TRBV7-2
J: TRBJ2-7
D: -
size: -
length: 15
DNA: TGTGCCAGCAGCCCGCAGGGGAGAGTCACCTACGAGCAGTACTTC
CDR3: CASSPQGRVTYEQYF

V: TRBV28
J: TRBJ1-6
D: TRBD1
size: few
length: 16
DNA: TGTGCCAGCAGACCACAGGGGGCACCCTATAATTCACCCCTCCACTTT
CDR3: CASRPQGAPYNSPLHF

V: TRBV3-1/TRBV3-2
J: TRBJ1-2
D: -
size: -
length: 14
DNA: TGTGCCAGCAGCCCTGGTGAGGGCAGGAGCGGCTACACCTTC
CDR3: CASSPGEGRSGYTF

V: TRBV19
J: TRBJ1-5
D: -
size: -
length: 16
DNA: TGTGCCAGTAGTATAGGTGGAGCGGGGTTGAATCAGCCCCAGCATTTT
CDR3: CASSIGGAGLNQPQHF

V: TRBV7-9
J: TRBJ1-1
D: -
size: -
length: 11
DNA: TGTGCCAGCAGCCTCTCGACTGAAGCTTTCTTT
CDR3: CASSLSTEAFF

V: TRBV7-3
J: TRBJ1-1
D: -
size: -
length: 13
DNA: TGTGCCAGCAGCTTAATGGGGGAGGGCAGAGCTTTCTTT
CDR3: CASSLMGEGRAFF

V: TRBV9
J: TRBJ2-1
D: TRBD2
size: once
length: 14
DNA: TGTGCCAGCAGCGTAGCGGGAGGGCCGAGTGAGCAGTTCTTC
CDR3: CASSVAGGPSEQFF

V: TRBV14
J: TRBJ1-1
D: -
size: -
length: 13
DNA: TGTGCCAGCAGCCCCCAGGGATTCACTGAAGCTTTCTTT
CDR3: CASSPQGFTEAFF

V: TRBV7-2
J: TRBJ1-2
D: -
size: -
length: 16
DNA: TGTGCCAGCAGCTCCTTCATAATAGGACAGTTGGGCGGCTACACCTTC
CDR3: CASSSFIIGQLGGYTF

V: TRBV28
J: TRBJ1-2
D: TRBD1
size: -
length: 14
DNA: TGTGCCAGCAGTTTATACCTGACAGGGGTTGGCTACACCTTC
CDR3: CASSLYLTGVGYTF

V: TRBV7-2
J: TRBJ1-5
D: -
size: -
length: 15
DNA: TGTGCCAGCAGCTTAGTCACGGGTAGCAATCAGCCCCAGCATTTT
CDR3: CASSLVTGSNQPQHF

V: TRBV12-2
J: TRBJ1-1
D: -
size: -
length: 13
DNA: TGTGCAAGTCGCTTCGCAGGGGACACTGAAGCTTTCTTT
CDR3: CASRFAGDTEAFF

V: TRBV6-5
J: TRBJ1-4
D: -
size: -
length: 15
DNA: TGTGCCAGCAGTTATCGCGGGGGCTATAATGAAAAACTGTTTTTT
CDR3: CASSYRGGYNEKLFF

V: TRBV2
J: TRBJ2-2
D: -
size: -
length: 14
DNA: TGTGCCAGCAGTGAAGCCCAGGGATTCGGGGAGCTGTTTTTT
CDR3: CASSEAQGFGELFF

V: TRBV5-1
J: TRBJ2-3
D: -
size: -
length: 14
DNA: TGCGCCAGCAGCTTAGCGGCAGGCACAGATACGCAGTATTTT
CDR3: CASSLAAGTDTQYF

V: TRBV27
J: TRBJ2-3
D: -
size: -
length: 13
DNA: TGTGCCAGCAGTTTATCGGTACAGCAAAGTCGGTATTTT
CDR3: CASSLSVQQSRYF

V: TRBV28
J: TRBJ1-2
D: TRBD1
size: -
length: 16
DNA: TGTGCCAGCAGTCAAGTGACAGGGGTTTCGTATGGTGGCTACACCTTC
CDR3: CASSQVTGVSYGGYTF

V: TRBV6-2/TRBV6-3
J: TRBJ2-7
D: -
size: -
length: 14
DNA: TGTGCCAGCAGTTATGCTTGGAGTCCCTACGAGCAGTACTTC
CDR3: CASSYAWSPYEQYF

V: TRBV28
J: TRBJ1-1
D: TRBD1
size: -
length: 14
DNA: TGTGCCAGCAGTACCGGGACAGGGACCACTGAAGCTTTCTTT
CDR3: CASSTGTGTTEAFF

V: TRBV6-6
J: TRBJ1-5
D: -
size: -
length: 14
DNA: TGTGCCAGCAGTTTCATGGACACCAATCAGCCCCAGCATTTT
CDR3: CASSFMDTNQPQHF